This T cell receptor beta chain was sequenced in a study of blood T cell repertoires in COVID-19. Study information: COVID-19 samples from acute and convalescent phases originated in the United States, Italy and Spain. PBMCs, B-cell-depleted T cells, or T cells provided the cDNA or gDNA that made up the material.

Individuals drawn from approximately 26 US areas were roughly 18 to 95 years old. The study assigned cohorts using participant-reported clinical history. Assay: immunoSEQ multiplex PCR; the TCRdb copy retains only in-frame clones and omits some. The sample has approximately 220,000 clones, 86% seen once. The source material was PBMCs or T cells enriched from blood (not recorded which). The TCR was taken from a woman aged 40 to 50 with acute COVID-19.

CDR3: CASSLIESEAFF. The DNA for the CDR3 is TGTGCCAGCAGCTTAATAGAGTCTGAAGCTTTCTTT. This chain joins TRBV7-9 and TRBJ1-1; D not resolved. Germline loops: CDR1 SEHNR, CDR2 FQNEAQ (reference sequence). Trimming shortened V by 2 bases and J by 6 bases, and 7 bases separated the two germline ends. This CDR3 spans 12 amino acids.